This T cell receptor beta chain was identified during a study of sequential checkpoint blockade in melanoma. For the study at large: Maintenance nivolumab came after either treatment sequence.

Remarks on this clone: The sample contains more than one DNA sequence encoding this CDR3.

Assay used: immunoSEQ multiplex PCR; TCRdb lists only in-frame clones, some missing. The table has 3,400 or so clones, 20% to 25% seen once. The sample's treatment: randomized to nivolumab then ipilimumab (arm A) or the reverse (arm B). None of the patients previously received DNA-damaging chemotherapy. This TCR came from a human patient with melanoma. Some clones in this sample may be carry-over from other donors' samples. The sequencing here drew on tumor tissue (inferred from file names), taken from a patient given nivolumab and ipilimumab in sequence.

The CDR3 coding sequence is TGTGCCAGCAGTAAGGGACAGGGTTTGGGCTACACCTTC. It translates to CASSKGQGLGYTF. The rearrangement links TRBV6-8 to TRBJ1-2; 9 nucleotides line up with TRBD1. J gave up 8 bases and V 5 bases, and 6 bases lay outside the gene matches. The CDR3 runs to 13 residues. Germline values: CDR1 MNHGY, CDR2 SAAAGT.